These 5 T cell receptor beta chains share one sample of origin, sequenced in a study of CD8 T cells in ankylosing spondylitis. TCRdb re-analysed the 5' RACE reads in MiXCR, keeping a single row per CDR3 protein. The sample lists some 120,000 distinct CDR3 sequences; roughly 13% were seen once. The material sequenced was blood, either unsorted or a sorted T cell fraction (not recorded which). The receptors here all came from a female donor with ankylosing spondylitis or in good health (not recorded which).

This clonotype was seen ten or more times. The DNA for the CDR3 is TGTGCCATCAGGGTTGCAGGAGGACCCTACGAGCAGTACTTC. Encoded protein: CAIRVAGGPYEQYF. V usage is TRBV10-3 and J usage is TRBJ2-7, with D possibly TRBD2 on 5 matching bases. The CDR3 is 14 residues long. Trimming removed 6 bases at V and 2 bases at J, with 14 bases between. Germline V gene data show CDR1 as ENHRY and CDR2 as SYGVKD.

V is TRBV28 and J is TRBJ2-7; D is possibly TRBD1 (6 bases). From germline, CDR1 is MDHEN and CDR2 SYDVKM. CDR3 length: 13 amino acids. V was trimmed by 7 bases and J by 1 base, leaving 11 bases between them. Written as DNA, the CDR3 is TGTGCCAGCACGCAGGGGCTTTCCTACGAGCAGTACTTC. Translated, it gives CASTQGLSYEQYF. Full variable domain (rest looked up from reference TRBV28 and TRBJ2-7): DVKVTQSSRYLVKRTGEKVFLECVQDMDHENMFWYRQDPGLGLRLIYFSYDVKMKEKGDIPEGYSVSREKKERFSLILESASTNQTSMYLCASTQGLSYEQYFGPGTRLTVT.

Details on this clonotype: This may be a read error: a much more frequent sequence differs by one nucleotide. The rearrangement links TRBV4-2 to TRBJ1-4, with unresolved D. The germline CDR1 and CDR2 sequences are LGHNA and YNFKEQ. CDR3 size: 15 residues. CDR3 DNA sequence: TGTGCCAGCAACCAAGAGGTGGATGGGAGGGAAAAACTGTTTTTT. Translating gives CASNQEVDGREKLFF.

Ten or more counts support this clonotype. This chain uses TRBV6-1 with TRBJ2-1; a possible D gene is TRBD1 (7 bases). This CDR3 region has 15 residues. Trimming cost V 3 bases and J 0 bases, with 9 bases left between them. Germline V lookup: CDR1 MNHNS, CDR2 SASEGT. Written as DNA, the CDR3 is TGTGCCAGCAGTGATCAGGGGGGCTCCTACAATGAGCAGTTCTTC. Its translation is CASSDQGGSYNEQFF.

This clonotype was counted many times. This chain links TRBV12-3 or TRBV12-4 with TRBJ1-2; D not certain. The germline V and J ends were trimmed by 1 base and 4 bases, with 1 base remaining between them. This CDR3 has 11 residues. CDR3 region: CASSLGYGYTF. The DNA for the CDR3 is TGTGCCAGCAGTTTAGGCTATGGCTACACCTTC.